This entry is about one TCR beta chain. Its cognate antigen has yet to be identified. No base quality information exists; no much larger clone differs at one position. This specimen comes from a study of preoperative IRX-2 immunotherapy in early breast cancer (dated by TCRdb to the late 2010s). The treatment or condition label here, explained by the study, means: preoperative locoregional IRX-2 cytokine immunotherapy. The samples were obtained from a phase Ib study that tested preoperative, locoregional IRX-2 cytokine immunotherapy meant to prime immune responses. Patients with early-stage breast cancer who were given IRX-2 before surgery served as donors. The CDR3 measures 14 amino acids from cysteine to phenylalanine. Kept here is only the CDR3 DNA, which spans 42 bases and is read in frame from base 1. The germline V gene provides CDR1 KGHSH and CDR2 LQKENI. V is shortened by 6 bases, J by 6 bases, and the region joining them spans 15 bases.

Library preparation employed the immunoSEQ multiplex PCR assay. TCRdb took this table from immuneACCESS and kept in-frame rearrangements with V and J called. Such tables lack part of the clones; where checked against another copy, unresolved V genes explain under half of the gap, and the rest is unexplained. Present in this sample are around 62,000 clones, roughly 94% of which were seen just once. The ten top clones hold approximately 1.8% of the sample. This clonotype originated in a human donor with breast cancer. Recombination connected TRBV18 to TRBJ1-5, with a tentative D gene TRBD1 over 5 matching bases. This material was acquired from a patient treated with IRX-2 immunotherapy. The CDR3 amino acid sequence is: CASSGDSLGQPQHF. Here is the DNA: TGTGCCAGCTCGGGGGACTCCTTGGGTCAGCCCCAGCATTTT.